The source of this TCR beta chain is a study of OX40 agonist ivuxolimab in advanced cancers. Study-wide findings and caveats: Circulating CD4+ and CD8+ T cells showed clonal expansion by week 6 at 0.1 to 3.0 mg/kg. Researchers did not establish what antigens the expanded peripheral T cells target. Clonal expansion was among the lowest in partial responders at 0.1-3.0 mg/kg, especially CD8+.

Comment on this clone: Its target is unknown.

The table came from immunoSEQ multiplex PCR; TCRdb's copy has only in-frame clones and leaves some out. The repertoire consists of about 33,000 clones, with roughly 74% occurring once and the leading ten covering about an eighth. V lost 4 bases and J lost 5; bases outside the gene matches: 10. The CDR3 has 16 amino acids. CDR1 is LNHDA and CDR2 is SQIVND in the germline V gene (reference sequence). Material: CD4+ or CD8+ T cells sorted from blood, obtained in a trial of the OX40 agonist ivuxolimab. This chain joins TRBV19 and TRBJ1-2; 10 bases are a match to TRBD1. This receptor was taken from an adult with an advanced solid tumor such as melanoma, head and neck, liver or kidney cancer. CDR3 nucleotides: TGTGCCAGTAGTACCCGACAGGGGGCTCGAGTTTATGGCTACACCTTC. It codes for CASSTRQGARVYGYTF.